This entry features one TCR beta chain sequence. Its antigen remains unidentified. Sequencing was performed with immunoSEQ multiplex PCR; in TCRdb, only in-frame clones are kept and a portion is missing. The sample has tens of thousands of clones; 65% to 85% are singletons. Time point given: week 5, during vaccination. In every dose of vaccine, 300 ug of mutant IDH1 20-mer peptide was given alongside topical imiquimod. This record belongs to a study of a mutant IDH1 vaccine in newly diagnosed glioma. Study-wide context: Following radiotherapy alone, or alongside temozolomide cycles, vaccination was started after an interval of 4-6 weeks.

Study-wide results and limits: Shifts in the top peripheral T cell clonotypes seemed unrelated to pseudoprogression.

This material consisted of PBMCs, taken from a glioma patient whose treatment included an IDH1 peptide vaccine. The source is a man in his forties or fifties with glioma. Some clones in this sample may be carry-over from other donors' samples.

In DNA, the CDR3 is TGTGCCAGCAGCCAGACTAAGGGACTAGCCCCAGAGACCCAGTACTTC. It is translated as CASSQTKGLAPETQYF. This chain links TRBV4-2 with TRBJ2-5; TRBD2 matches 9 bases. After removal of 3 bases from V and 4 bases from J, the junction contained 9 bases not matched to a gene. The CDR3 loop spans 16 amino acids. Germline V CDR1 and CDR2: LGHNA, YNFKEQ.